The entry that follows covers one T cell receptor (beta chain) sequence. Its matching antigen is unknown. Germline-derived CDR1 and CDR2 are KGHDR and SFDVKD. The V and J ends lost 3 bases and 4 bases, in that order; junction bases with no gene match: 10. There are 17 residues in the CDR3. Analysis merged second doses at about 4 or about 12 weeks. This table comes from immunoSEQ multiplex PCR, and its TCRdb copy is limited to in-frame clones, with some not included. This sample has tens of thousands of clones, with 80% to 85% found just once. The sample belongs to a study of T cell responses to AZD1222 COVID-19 vaccine. Study observations and caveats: Possibly, clonal diversity was underestimated; donors were largely white British and included more females. Seropositivity was recorded at baseline in only a handful of AZD1222 recipients. None of the repertoires were sampled until the peak T cell response had passed.

This receptor was obtained from an adult who received the AZD1222 COVID-19 vaccine. This rearrangement joins TRBV24-1 to TRBJ2-1; the match to TRBD2 covers 8 bases. The material was peripheral blood, obtained 28 days after the second AZD1222 dose. The CDR3 DNA reads TGTGCCACCAGTGATCCCTCTGGACGGGGGGGATACAATGAGCAGTTCTTC. Residues: CATSDPSGRGGYNEQFF.